This T cell receptor beta chain was recovered during a study of T cell responses to AZD1222 COVID-19 vaccine. Points on this clone: Its antigen is not identified.

The CDR3 consists of 15 residues. Trimming stripped 9 bases from V and 3 bases from J, with 21 bases between. CDR1 and CDR2 (germline): MNHEY, SMNVEV (reference sequence). Sequencing was performed with immunoSEQ multiplex PCR; in TCRdb, only in-frame clones are kept and a portion is missing. The repertoire has 95,000 to 150,000 clones, around nine tenths of them found once; the top ten carry over 1.5%. Study-wide findings and caveats: Donors, mostly white British, included more females; clonal diversity was possibly underestimated. Among AZD1222 vaccinees, only 5 to 7 were seropositive at baseline.

V is TRBV27 and J is TRBJ2-7; D assignment may be TRBD1 or TRBD2 (7 bases each). This receptor was taken from an adult in good health. The input for sequencing was peripheral blood, taken on day 0 of AZD1222 vaccination. The CDR3 protein is CASKRQGGKNYEQYF. The CDR3 DNA reads TGTGCCAGTAAAAGACAGGGAGGGAAGAACTACGAGCAGTACTTC.